The rows below give T cell receptor beta chains drawn from one sample of a study of tumor-infiltrating lymphocytes in primary liver carcinoma. TCRdb analysed the multiplex PCR reads with MiXCR anew, one entry per CDR3 protein. This repertoire shows under 200,000 distinct CDR3 sequences, about 85% found once; its top ten account for 18%. The sample was tumor tissue from primary liver carcinoma. These receptors were collected from a man between 40 and 49 years old with primary liver carcinoma and hepatitis B virus infection. Each CDR3 is given with its conserved first and last residue. A D gene is named only where the DNA matches it firmly. The size of a clone is reported for some rows only, either as once, few or many, or as a class for expanded clones.

D gene,clone size,J gene,V gene,CDR3 DNA,CDR3 protein
TRBD2,-,TRBJ2-7,TRBV29-1,TGCAGCGCGCAGACTAGCGGGAGCTCAAGACACTACCAGCAGTACTTC,CSAQTSGSSRHYQQYF
-,-,TRBJ2-2,TRBV7-2,TGTGCCAGCAGCTTAGGATGGGGCACCGGGGAGCTGTTTTTT,CASSLGWGTGELFF
-,-,TRBJ2-2,TRBV5-4,TGTGCCAGGAGTATTACCCAGGGGGGAGGCACCGGGGAGCTGTTTTTT,CARSITQGGGTGELFF
-,-,TRBJ2-3,TRBV2,TGTGCCAGCACGGTAGCGGATAAGACAGATACGCAGTATTTT,CASTVADKTDTQYF
-,-,TRBJ1-1,TRBV6-2/TRBV6-3,TGTGCCAGCAATTACCCCTGGGTGACCCCGACGGCTTTCTTC,CASNYPWVTPTAFF
-,-,TRBJ2-7,TRBV30,TGTGCCTGGAGTGGGACTAACGGATTCTACGAGCAGTATTTC,CAWSGTNGFYEQYF
-,-,TRBJ1-2,TRBV28,TGTACCAGCAGTTTAATGGTCAGCTATGGCTACAACTTC,CTSSLMVSYGYNF
TRBD2,-,TRBJ2-1,TRBV29-1,TGCAGCGTTGAAGATGCCTGCGGGGGGGGTCGAGGTAATGTGCAGTTCTTC,CSVEDACGGGRGNVQFF
-,-,TRBJ1-3,TRBV29-1,TGCAGGGTAGAGTTTAGTGTAAACACCATATTTTTT,CRVEFSVNTIFF
-,-,TRBJ1-1,TRBV29-1,TGCAGCGTTGAAACAGTCATGAACACTGAAGCTTTCTTT,CSVETVMNTEAFF
-,once,TRBJ2-7,TRBV6-2/TRBV6-3,TGTGCCAGCAGTTACTCGATTTACGGGGAGTACTTC,CASSYSIYGEYF
-,few,TRBJ1-5,TRBV5-6,TGTGTCAGTAGCATCTTGGGCAGGGGCGATCAGCCCCAGCATTTT,CVSSILGRGDQPQHF
-,-,TRBJ2-7,TRBV12-3/TRBV12-4,TGTGACAGCAATTGGGGCGGGGTGGGCGAGCAGTACTTC,CDSNWGGVGEQYF
-,-,TRBJ2-3,TRBV6-2/TRBV6-3,TGTGTCAGCAGTTACTCTAGGCCTTATACGCAGTATTTT,CVSSYSRPYTQYF
-,once,TRBJ2-3,TRBV21-1,TGTGCCAACAGCTCACCAGGACAGGGCCCAAATACGCAGTATTTT,CANSSPGQGPNTQYF
TRBD2,-,TRBJ2-1,TRBV11-1,TGTACCAGCAGCTTATACAGCTCCGCGGGAGGATCCTACAATGAGCAATTCTTC,CTSSLYSSAGGSYNEQFF
-,-,TRBJ2-6,TRBV6-1,TGTGCCAGCAGAACCAGCCCCAACTCTTGGACCAACGTCCTAACTTTC,CASRTSPNSWTNVLTF
-,-,TRBJ1-1,TRBV12-3/TRBV12-4,TGTGCCAGTAAGGGACACGGCGGTCAAGCTTTCTTT,CASKGHGGQAFF
-,-,TRBJ2-7,TRBV6-5,TGTGCCAGCGGCCCGGCAGCGCGAAGCACCTACGAGCAGTACTTC,CASGPAARSTYEQYF
-,-,TRBJ2-7,TRBV11-2,TGTCCCAGCAGTCCCGGGGGCTACGATCGGTACTTC,CPSSPGGYDRYF
-,many,TRBJ2-7,TRBV28,TGTGCCAGCAGTTCGTCATCAAACTACGAGCAGTACTTC,CASSSSSNYEQYF
-,-,TRBJ2-4,TRBV29-1,TGCAGCGTTCAGGTCAGGGATCAAATCCATTTAGCCAAAAACATTCAGTACTTC,CSVQVRDQIHLAKNIQYF
TRBD2,-,TRBJ2-1,TRBV11-2,TGTGCTAGCAGCTTTAGCGGGCCACCCGACAAAGAGCAGTTCTTC,CASSFSGPPDKEQFF
-,-,TRBJ2-2,TRBV5-4,TGTGCCAGCAGCCCTAGTAGATCGCCCTGGGAGCTGTTTTTT,CASSPSRSPWELFF
TRBD2,few,TRBJ2-7,TRBV7-9,TGTGCCAGCAGCGCCCGGATAGGGGATACCACTAGCGGGAGATTCGCGTACGAGCAGTACTTC,CASSARIGDTTSGRFAYEQYF
TRBD1,-,TRBJ2-2,TRBV4-1,TGCGCCAGGAGCCCCCAAACAGGGGTCCTAAACACTGGGGAGCTGTTTTTT,CARSPQTGVLNTGELFF
-,-,TRBJ2-3,TRBV6-1,TGTGCCAGCAGTGATGAGGGAGCTACCCAGTATTTT,CASSDEGATQYF
-,-,TRBJ2-5,TRBV4-1,TGCGACAGCAGCCAAGATAGGGGAGGTCACCAAGAGACCCAGTACTTC,CDSSQDRGGHQETQYF
-,once,TRBJ2-7,TRBV11-1,TGTGCCAGCAGCTTAGGGCCGGCGAGTGAAAGCTCCTACGAGGAGTATTTC,CASSLGPASESSYEEYF
TRBD1,-,TRBJ2-3,TRBV6-5,TGTGCCAGTAGTTTAACCGGGACAGACAACACAGATACGCAGTATTTT,CASSLTGTDNTDTQYF
TRBD1,-,TRBJ2-7,TRBV6-5,TGTGCAAGCAGTGACCGGACAGGGGGAGGCTACGAGCAGTACTTC,CASSDRTGGGYEQYF
-,-,TRBJ2-6,TRBV7-8,TGTGCCAGCATCTTAGACGAGAGGGGGGCTGGGGCCAACGTCCTGACTTTC,CASILDERGAGANVLTF
-,-,TRBJ2-5,TRBV6-8,TGTGCCAGCAGGGTAGCAGCGGAGGAGAACCAGTACTTC,CASRVAAEENQYF
TRBD2,-,TRBJ2-4,TRBV11-1,TGTGCCAGCAGATTTCCTGGGACTAGCGGGGCCAAAAGCATTCAGTACTTC,CASRFPGTSGAKSIQYF
-,-,TRBJ2-3,TRBV7-8,TGTGCCAGCACCCCAAAGGATGGCGGGTCTCATGCAGATACGCAGTATTTT,CASTPKDGGSHADTQYF
-,-,TRBJ2-1,TRBV4-3,TGCGCCAGCAGCCACTATCCCTACTCAGAATACAATGAGCTGTTCTTC,CASSHYPYSEYNELFF
-,many,TRBJ2-6,TRBV7-9,TGTGCCAGCAGTCCCCCAGGGGCCAACGTCCTGACTTTC,CASSPPGANVLTF
-,-,TRBJ1-1,TRBV6-2/TRBV6-3,TGTGCCAGCAGTTACCCCTGGGTGACCCCGGCGGCTTTCTTC,CASSYPWVTPAAFF
-,-,TRBJ2-3,TRBV4-2,TGTGCCAGTAGCCCTAAGGCGAGACTCGCAAATACGCAGTATTTT,CASSPKARLANTQYF
-,-,TRBJ1-2,TRBV4-2,TGCGCCAGCAGCCAATCGGGGACTGGGCTCTATGGCTACACCTTC,CASSQSGTGLYGYTF
TRBD2,-,TRBJ2-1,TRBV12-3/TRBV12-4,TGTGTCAGCCTCTCTAACGGGAGGGCGGGGGAGCAGTTCTTC,CVSLSNGRAGEQFF
-,-,TRBJ2-4,TRBV11-1,TGTGCCAGTAGCTTTCCCGGGACAAGCGGGACCAAAAGCAATCAGTACTTC,CASSFPGTSGTKSNQYF
-,-,TRBJ1-2,TRBV6-6,TGTACCAGCACCGCCGGTCCCAGGAACTATGGCTACACCTTC,CTSTAGPRNYGYTF
-,-,TRBJ1-5,TRBV11-2,TGTGTCAACAGCCCAAAAGGGGGACTGACGAATCAGCCCCAGCATTTT,CVNSPKGGLTNQPQHF
-,many,TRBJ2-2,TRBV4-1,TGCGCCAGCAGCCCTGGGGCCGTTAACACCGGGGAGCTGTTTTTT,CASSPGAVNTGELFF
-,-,TRBJ2-7,TRBV28,TGTGCCAGCAGTTTGCCCCCCGGCAGTTACGAAGGCGACGAGCAGTACTTC,CASSLPPGSYEGDEQYF
-,-,TRBJ1-1,TRBV11-1,TGTGCCAGCAGCTTAAGTCGGGTGATAGTTGAAGTTTTCTTT,CASSLSRVIVEVFF
TRBD1,few,TRBJ1-2,TRBV9,TGTGCCAGTAGCGTCGATGGGACAGGCCCCTATGGCTACACCTTC,CASSVDGTGPYGYTF
-,-,TRBJ2-3,TRBV5-4,TGTGCCAGCTGCTCGGCGGGGACCGTGACAGATACGCAGTATTTT,CASCSAGTVTDTQYF
-,-,TRBJ2-7,TRBV2,TGTGCCAGCAGCTCTGACAGGTTATACGAGCTGTACTTC,CASSSDRLYELYF
TRBD2,once,TRBJ2-2,TRBV29-1,TGCAGCGTTGGGACTAGTGCGGTGAACGCCGGGGAGCTGTTTTTT,CSVGTSAVNAGELFF
TRBD2,-,TRBJ2-2,TRBV6-1,TGTGCCAACAGTGAAGTCCCGACTAGCTTACCTGGGGAGCTGTTTTTT,CANSEVPTSLPGELFF
TRBD1,-,TRBJ1-1,TRBV14,TGTGCCAGCAGCCAAGGACAGGGGACAGAAACTTTCTTT,CASSQGQGTETFF
-,-,TRBJ2-2,TRBV29-1,TGCAGCGTGGACCCGGGGAACACCGGGAAGCTGTTTTTT,CSVDPGNTGKLFF
-,-,TRBJ1-3,TRBV14,TGTGCCAGCCACCAAGATCACAGCTCTGGAAACACCATATATTTT,CASHQDHSSGNTIYF
-,-,TRBJ2-1,TRBV11-1,TGTGCCAACAGCTTAGCGAAGTGGGGGGGCCACAATGAACAGTTCTTC,CANSLAKWGGHNEQFF
-,-,TRBJ2-1,TRBV4-1,TGCGCCAGCAGCCAAGAGTTAGCGAGCCAATGCAATGGGCAGTTCTTC,CASSQELASQCNGQFF